The 25 T cell receptor beta chains presented below share a single source sample, sequenced in a study of cytomegalovirus exposure and HLA in healthy donors. Both 60 Vbeta primers and 13 Jbeta primers went into the PCR. Sequencing used immunoSEQ multiplex PCR; TCRdb keeps in-frame clones, though not all of them. The sample yields some 130,000 clones, almost 80% seen once. Source material: PBMCs. These receptors were obtained from a female donor in good health and CMV-seronegative.

The DNA for the CDR3 is TGTGCCAGCAGTTACCAGACAGATCAGCAGTTCTTC. Translating gives CASSYQTDQQFF. The gene calls are TRBV28 and TRBJ2-1; D might be TRBD1 (5 bases). Trimming took 4 bases from V and 11 from J, leaving 12 bases between them. The CDR3 consists of 12 residues. Germline CDR1 is MDHEN and CDR2 is SYDVKM. The entire variable domain, with the rest obtained from reference TRBV28 and TRBJ2-1, is as follows: DVKVTQSSRYLVKRTGEKVFLECVQDMDHENMFWYRQDPGLGLRLIYFSYDVKMKEKGDIPEGYSVSREKKERFSLILESASTNQTSMYLCASSYQTDQQFFGPGTRLTVL.

This chain connects TRBV19 to TRBJ1-1; no clear D. With 6 bases removed from V and 0 bases from J, the gap between germline ends came to 8 bases. The CDR3 is 13 amino acids. The germline gives CDR1 LNHDA, CDR2 SQIVND (reference sequence). The CDR3 loop is CASSRGLNTEAFF. DNA for the CDR3: TGTGCCAGTAGCAGAGGGCTGAACACTGAAGCTTTCTTT.

The rearrangement joins TRBV5-4 to TRBJ1-1, with D uncertain. The germline gives CDR1 SGHNT, CDR2 YYREEE (reference sequence). The CDR3 runs to 16 residues. Trimming stripped 3 bases from V and 1 base from J, with 16 bases between. In nucleotides, the CDR3 is TGTGCCAGCAGCTCTGGGTCCCCCGGGGAGAACACTGAAGCTTTCTTT. As protein: CASSSGSPGENTEAFF.

V and J are TRBV6-1 and TRBJ1-3; possible D gene TRBD1, 6 bases. The CDR3 runs to 16 residues. Germline CDR1 is MNHNS and CDR2 is SASEGT. Deletions cut 4 bases from V and 2 bases from J, with 15 bases between. CDR3: CASSATGTDAGNTIYF. In DNA form, the CDR3 reads TGTGCCAGCAGTGCAACAGGGACGGACGCTGGAAACACCATATATTTT.

The chain uses TRBV6-1 and TRBJ2-7; 11 nucleotides align to TRBD1. V dropped 8 bases and J dropped 3; count of bases not matched to a gene: 6. The V gene's germline CDR1 is MNHNS and CDR2 SASEGT. The CDR3 is 14 residues long. The CDR3 reads CASEPGTGGYEQYF. CDR3 in DNA: TGTGCCAGCGAGCCCGGGACAGGGGGCTACGAGCAGTACTTC.

The chain's CDR3 is CASSRSRNQPQHF. The CDR3 DNA sequence: TGTGCCAGCAGTCGATCTAGGAATCAGCCCCAGCATTTT. This sequence joins TRBV6-5 and TRBJ1-5; the D is unclear. V was trimmed by 5 bases and J by 4 bases, leaving 9 bases between them. The CDR3 runs 13 residues. Germline values: CDR1 MNHEY, CDR2 SVGAGI.

V is TRBV28 and J is TRBJ1-5; D gene uncertain. The V gene lost 6 bases and the J gene lost 3 bases, with 9 bases spanning the gap. The CDR3 length is 13 residues. CDR1 and CDR2 (germline): MDHEN, SYDVKM. CDR3 DNA sequence: TGTGCCAGCAGCAGACGGGACAATCAGCCCCAGCATTTT. Amino acids: CASSRRDNQPQHF.

V is TRBV2 and J is TRBJ1-6; 11 bases match TRBD1. The CDR3 spans 16 residues. CDR1 and CDR2 from the germline V gene are SNHLY and FYNNEI. Trimming at V came to 6 bases and at J to 9 bases, leaving 10 bases not matched to a gene. The CDR3 sequence: CASRPGTGGEGSPLHF. The CDR3 coding sequence is TGTGCCAGCAGGCCCGGGACAGGGGGTGAGGGTTCACCCCTCCACTTT. The whole variable domain, filled in from reference TRBV2 and TRBJ1-6, reads EPEVTQTPSHQVTQMGQEVILRCVPISNHLYFYWYRQILGQKVEFLVSFYNNEISEKSEIFDDQFSVERPDGSNFTLKIRSTKLEDSAMYFCASRPGTGGEGSPLHFGNGTRLTVT.

V gene TRBV7-2 combines with J gene TRBJ2-5; perhaps TRBD2 as D (5 bases). V shed 5 bases and J shed 4 bases, with 11 bases lying between them. The CDR3 is made up of 13 amino acids. The germline CDR1 and CDR2 sequences are SGHTA and FQGNSA. The CDR3 loop is CASSPGLGETQYF. The CDR3 bases are TGTGCCAGCAGCCCGGGGTTGGGAGAGACCCAGTACTTC.

The V gene is TRBV28, the J gene TRBJ2-3; 8 bases are shared with TRBD2. The germline CDR1 and CDR2 sequences are MDHEN and SYDVKM. The CDR3 extends over 14 amino acids. V gave up 5 bases and J gave up 5 bases; unmatched junction bases: 6. CDR3 coding DNA: TGTGCCAGCAGTCCAAGCGGGAGTGGAGATACGCAGTATTTT. It codes for CASSPSGSGDTQYF.

V and J are TRBV18 and TRBJ2-7, with 7 bases that match TRBD2. Germline lookup yields CDR1 KGHSH and CDR2 LQKENI. Losses at the gene ends were 6 bases for V and 3 bases for J; bases not matched to a gene: 20. This CDR3 comprises 18 residues. CDR3 DNA: TGTGCCAGCTCCCGGGAGGTTTTGAACAGTGCTACGATCTACGAGCAGTACTTC. Translated, it gives CASSREVLNSATIYEQYF.

This clone was seen more than once but under ten times. The chain links TRBV4-1 to TRBJ1-1; D gene unclear. This CDR3 has 15 residues. With 1 base removed from V and 1 base from J, the gap between germline ends came to 10 bases. The germline V gene has CDR1 MGHRA and CDR2 YSYEKL. CDR3 protein: CASSQGQQRNTEAFF. The CDR3 DNA sequence: TGCGCCAGCAGCCAAGGCCAACAGAGGAACACTGAAGCTTTCTTT.

The V call is TRBV5-1, the J call TRBJ1-2, with 9 bases identical to TRBD1. The CDR3 extends over 16 amino acids. Germline-derived CDR1 and CDR2 are SGHRS and YFSETQ. The trim removed 1 base at V and 3 bases at J, leaving 7 bases unmatched. CDR3 in DNA: TGCGCCAGCAGCTTGACCCTGGGACAGGGTGACTATGGCTACACCTTC. Its protein is CASSLTLGQGDYGYTF.

The CDR3 is CASSPDRARGYTF. CDR3 in DNA: TGTGCCAGCAGTCCGGACAGGGCGAGGGGCTACACCTTC. The chain is built from TRBV6-5 and TRBJ1-2, with 8 bases that match TRBD1. J lost 8 bases, V lost 5 bases, and 7 bases had no gene match. The CDR3 is made up of 13 amino acids. The V gene's germline CDR1 is MNHEY and CDR2 SVGAGI.

This clone was counted a few times. The rearrangement joins TRBV6-5 to TRBJ1-1; D gene ambiguous. V was cut by 0 bases and J by 2 bases, with 13 bases left in between. CDR3 length equals 16 residues. Per germline, CDR1 MNHEY and CDR2 SVGAGI. The CDR3 is CASSYSIMALNTEAFF. As DNA, the CDR3 is TGTGCCAGCAGTTACTCGATAATGGCCCTCAACACTGAAGCTTTCTTT.

As for this clone: Distinct nucleotide sequences in the sample also encode this CDR3. The rearrangement uses TRBV27 and TRBJ2-7, with 10 bases matching TRBD1. The CDR3 totals 14 residues. V lost 6 bases to trimming and J lost 4 bases; unmatched junction nucleotides: 6. CDR1 is MNHEY, CDR2 SMNVEV, per germline (reference sequence). The CDR3 nucleotides read TGTGCCAGCAGAGGGACAGGGGTTACTTACGAGCAGTACTTC. Protein sequence: CASRGTGVTYEQYF.

The chain is built from TRBV4-1 and TRBJ1-2; D gene uncertain. V gave up 1 base and J gave up 1 base, with 13 bases separating them. The CDR3 sequence is 16 residues long. Looked up from germline, CDR1 is MGHRA and CDR2 is YSYEKL. Here the CDR3 reads CASSQVENPLNYGYTF. The CDR3, as DNA: TGCGCCAGCAGCCAAGTGGAGAATCCGCTTAACTATGGCTACACCTTC.

V usage is TRBV30 and J usage is TRBJ1-1; a weak D match, TRBD1 (6 bases). V lost 3 bases and J 5 bases, leaving 10 bases between the germline ends. Germline V gives CDR1 GTSNPN, CDR2 SVGIG (reference sequence). The CDR3 is 12 residues long. The CDR3: CAWSRGRTEAFF. CDR3 sequence (DNA): TGTGCCTGGAGCAGGGGCAGGACTGAAGCTTTCTTT.

A single count supports this clone. V usage is TRBV2 and J usage is TRBJ2-2; 8 bases align to TRBD2. Looked up from germline, CDR1 is SNHLY and CDR2 is FYNNEI. V lost 3 bases and J lost 3; bases outside the gene matches: 6. The CDR3 spans 16 residues. As DNA, the CDR3 is TGTGCCAGCAGTGAGAGGGGACTAGTAGACACCGGGGAGCTGTTTTTT. This encodes CASSERGLVDTGELFF.

The V gene is TRBV19, the J gene TRBJ2-1, with 8 bases matching TRBD1. This CDR3 is built from 15 residues. Germline V lookup: CDR1 LNHDA, CDR2 SQIVND (reference sequence). V lost 6 bases, J lost 0 bases, and 4 bases stayed unmatched. The CDR3 is CASSRQGISYNEQFF. In nucleotides, the CDR3 is TGTGCCAGTAGCCGACAGGGGATCTCCTACAATGAGCAGTTCTTC.

In its sample, this clone was seen once. The CDR3 region has the DNA TGTGCCAGCAGCCCCACGACTAGCGGCTACAATGAGCAGTTCTTC. Translation: CASSPTTSGYNEQFF. The V and J genes are TRBV7-2 and TRBJ2-1; TRBD2 agrees at 9 bases. The junction had 5 bases not matched to a gene; V was cut back by 5 bases and J by 3 bases. This CDR3 has 15 residues. CDR1 and CDR2 (germline): SGHTA, FQGNSA.

The V call is TRBV9, the J call TRBJ2-2, with 9 bases lining up with TRBD2. Per the germline V gene, CDR1 is SGDLS and CDR2 is YYNGEE. The CDR3 consists of 16 residues. The ends lost 0 bases at V and 4 bases at J; junction bases unmatched: 4. The CDR3 spells CASSVGLAEPTGELFF. CDR3 DNA: TGTGCCAGCAGCGTAGGACTAGCGGAGCCCACCGGGGAGCTGTTTTTT. Looking up the rest from reference TRBV9 and TRBJ2-2 gives the full variable domain: DSGVTQTPKHLITATGQRVTLRCSPRSGDLSVYWYQQSLDQGLQFLIQYYNGEERAKGNILERFSAQQFPDLHSELNLSSLELGDSALYFCASSVGLAEPTGELFFGEGSRLTVL.

The chain recombines TRBV5-4 with TRBJ2-2; D may be TRBD2 (6 bases). Germline V CDR1 and CDR2: SGHNT, YYREEE (reference sequence). V dropped 1 base and J dropped 0 bases, with 13 bases sitting between them. This CDR3 has 17 amino acids. CDR3 amino acids: CASSLWTTIANTGELFF. CDR3 DNA sequence: TGTGCCAGCAGCTTGTGGACTACCATCGCGAACACCGGGGAGCTGTTTTTT.

The chain couples TRBV7-2 to TRBJ2-1; D remains unclear. Germline V CDR1 and CDR2: SGHTA, FQGNSA. Trimming left V 5 bases short and J 3 bases short, with 8 bases between. The length of the CDR3 is 13 residues. CDR3 DNA: TGTGCCAGCAGCCCCCCTAGCTACAATGAGCAGTTCTTC. Translated: CASSPPSYNEQFF. The whole variable domain, filled in from reference TRBV7-2 and TRBJ2-1, reads GAGVSQSPSNKVTEKGKDVELRCDPISGHTALYWYRQSLGQGLEFLIYFQGNSAPDKSGLPSDRFSAERTGGSVSTLTIQRTQQEDSAVYLCASSPPSYNEQFFGPGTRLTVL.

The rearrangement uses TRBV9 and TRBJ2-1; D is perhaps TRBD2 (6 bases). Trimming left V 7 bases short and J 4 bases short, with 12 bases between. Germline V lookup: CDR1 SGDLS, CDR2 YYNGEE. The CDR3 contains 13 residues. The CDR3 loop reads CASGGSLYNEQFF. The CDR3 DNA follows: TGTGCCAGCGGAGGGAGCCTATACAATGAGCAGTTCTTC.